This T cell receptor (beta chain) emerged from a study of CD8 T cells in Susac syndrome. This clonotype was seen just once. No antigen is known for it. Relapsing-remitting disease, either stable or active, was present in the treatment-naive patients who were the multiple sclerosis controls. TEMRA cells were FACS-enriched and CD8+ and CD4+ T cells negatively isolated. RNA, at about 0.45 to 1 ug, was reverse transcribed with random hexamers. TCR beta CDR3 was amplified by immunoSEQ multiplex PCR. This amplification extended across 54 Vbeta and 13 Jbeta segments. Each CDR3 protein is one row after TCRdb ran MiXCR on the immunoSEQ multiplex PCR reads. Found here are around 200,000 distinct CDR3 sequences, over 90% of them singletons; the top ten hold about 0.08%. Whole-study findings and limits: The study recognized that its TCR sequencing and HLA analysis covered a relatively small number of individuals.

The source of this sequence is a human donor with multiple sclerosis. Sequenced: CD4+ T cells from PBMCs.

For the CDR3, the DNA is TGTGCCTGGAGACTAGCGGGGGCAACAGATACGCAGTATTTT. Translating gives CAWRLAGATDTQYF. The chain uses TRBV30 and TRBJ2-3, with TRBD2 identical over 11 bases. This CDR3 is built from 14 residues. V dropped 3 bases and J dropped 3; count of bases not matched to a gene: 2. In germline, CDR1 is GTSNPN, CDR2 SVGIG (reference sequence).